A single sample is the source of the 12 T cell receptor beta chains below, sequenced in a study of T cells after posttransplantation cyclophosphamide. Cells defined as naive were viable CD3+CD4+ or CD3+CD8+ and CCR7+CD45RA+CD45RO-CD95-CD27+CD28+. The repertoire was sequenced with immunoSEQ multiplex PCR; TCRdb's copy has only in-frame clones and lacks some. The sample has around 15,000 clones, 85% to 95% seen once. Sequencing was performed on naive CD4+ T cells sorted from blood. These receptors were obtained from a woman aged 45-59 years in good health and a related stem cell transplant donor.

This chain connects TRBV10-2 to TRBJ2-1, with D unclear. Germline V CDR1 and CDR2: WSHSY, SAAADI. Trimming took 4 bases from V and 5 from J, leaving 15 bases between them. The CDR3 is 15 residues long. CDR3 bases: TGCGCCAGCAGTGCTCGAGAGAACCCCCACAATGAGCAGTTCTTC. It codes for CASSARENPHNEQFF.

The rearrangement links TRBV7-2 to TRBJ2-7; D is possibly TRBD2 (5 bases). Germline CDR1 and CDR2: SGHTA and FQGNSA. Between the trimmed V and J ends, which lost 2 bases and 0 bases, there was a span of 8 bases. CDR3 length equals 14 residues. The CDR3: CASSLQRTSYEQYF. CDR3 coding DNA: TGTGCCAGCAGCTTACAGCGGACCTCCTACGAGCAGTACTTC.

This chain uses TRBV27 with TRBJ2-7; D might be TRBD2 (5 bases). V lost 4 bases and J 0 bases, leaving 19 bases between the germline ends. There are 17 residues in the CDR3. CDR1 MNHEY and CDR2 SMNVEV come from the germline V gene (reference sequence). The CDR3 sequence: CASSSLLERLGSYEQYF. The CDR3 DNA sequence: TGTGCCAGCAGTTCGCTTTTGGAGCGGTTGGGCTCCTACGAGCAGTACTTC.

The rearrangement joins TRBV19 to TRBJ1-2; D is perhaps TRBD1 (6 bases). CDR1 is LNHDA, CDR2 SQIVND, per germline (reference sequence). There are 13 residues in the CDR3. V was trimmed by 3 bases and J by 5 bases, leaving 10 bases between them. CDR3 amino acids: CASSIGTQYGYTF. CDR3 DNA: TGTGCCAGTAGTATCGGGACACAGTATGGCTACACCTTC.

The chain has TRBV2 and TRBJ2-7, with 11 bases identical to TRBD2. Germline V gene lookup returns CDR1 SNHLY and CDR2 FYNNEI. The CDR3 extends over 14 amino acids. The junction had 4 bases not matched to a gene; V was cut back by 6 bases and J by 3 bases. The CDR3 here is CASSASGGIYEQYF. The CDR3 region has the DNA TGTGCCAGCAGCGCTAGCGGGGGGATCTACGAGCAGTACTTC. The full variable domain, completed using reference TRBV2 and TRBJ2-7, is EPEVTQTPSHQVTQMGQEVILRCVPISNHLYFYWYRQILGQKVEFLVSFYNNEISEKSEIFDDQFSVERPDGSNFTLKIRSTKLEDSAMYFCASSASGGIYEQYFGPGTRLTVT.

The chain couples TRBV14 to TRBJ2-5, with 7 positions matching TRBD2. CDR1 and CDR2 from the germline V gene are SGHDN and FVKESK. The CDR3 loop spans 15 amino acids. V shed 3 bases, J shed 2 bases, and the junction held 6 bases outside the gene matches. CDR3 nucleotides: TGTGCCAGCAGCCATAGAGCGGGACTTCAAGAGACCCAGTACTTC. Translating it yields CASSHRAGLQETQYF. The whole variable domain, remainder taken from reference TRBV14 and TRBJ2-5, is EAGVTQFPSHSVIEKGQTVTLRCDPISGHDNLYWYRRVMGKEIKFLLHFVKESKQDESGMPNNRFLAERTGGTYSTLKVQPAELEDSGVYFCASSHRAGLQETQYFGPGTRLLVL.

The rearrangement uses TRBV19 and TRBJ2-1; 15 positions match TRBD2. The V segment lost 0 bases and the J segment 0 bases; nucleotides outside the gene matches: 9. Per the germline V gene, CDR1 is LNHDA and CDR2 is SQIVND (reference sequence). The CDR3 sequence is 21 residues long. The CDR3: CASSIDRRTSGRASSYNEQFF. The CDR3 DNA is TGTGCCAGTAGTATAGATAGGAGGACTAGCGGGAGGGCCAGCTCCTACAATGAGCAGTTCTTC.

V and J are TRBV9 and TRBJ2-2; D unresolved. CDR3 size: 12 residues. V gave up 0 bases and J gave up 7 bases, with 4 bases separating them. Germline assignment: CDR1 SGDLS and CDR2 YYNGEE. CDR3 nucleotides: TGTGCCAGCAGCGTAGTTATCGGGGAGCTGTTTTTT. It specifies CASSVVIGELFF. Variable domain in full (rest from reference TRBV9 and TRBJ2-2): DSGVTQTPKHLITATGQRVTLRCSPRSGDLSVYWYQQSLDQGLQFLIQYYNGEERAKGNILERFSAQQFPDLHSELNLSSLELGDSALYFCASSVVIGELFFGEGSRLTVL.

The rearrangement links TRBV18 to TRBJ2-5; 8 bases are shared with TRBD1. V lost 1 base, J lost 5 bases, and 6 bases stayed unmatched. Germline values: CDR1 KGHSH, CDR2 LQKENI. This CDR3 comprises 15 residues. CDR3 residues: CASSPRAGGAETQYF. The CDR3 coding sequence is TGTGCCAGCTCACCACGGGCAGGGGGCGCGGAGACCCAGTACTTC.

The V gene is TRBV5-1, the J gene TRBJ1-4, with D unclear. The CDR3 is 15 residues long. The germline CDR1 and CDR2 sequences are SGHRS and YFSETQ. Trimming took off 3 bases at V and 0 bases at J, with 9 bases between the two ends. The CDR3 spells CASSSQAATNEKLFF. DNA for the CDR3: TGCGCCAGCAGCTCCCAGGCTGCAACTAATGAAAAACTGTTTTTT.

The V and J genes are TRBV2 and TRBJ2-7, with D uncertain. V was clipped by 4 bases and J by 5 bases, with 15 bases between them. Germline loops: CDR1 SNHLY, CDR2 FYNNEI. CDR3 length equals 14 residues. CDR3 protein: CASSAPYVGHEQYF. The CDR3 DNA reads as TGTGCCAGCAGTGCTCCTTACGTGGGCCACGAGCAGTACTTC.

The chain recombines TRBV19 with TRBJ1-5, with TRBD1 matching over 10 bases. The CDR3 covers 20 residues. V lost 5 bases and J lost 0; bases outside the gene matches: 16. CDR1 LNHDA and CDR2 SQIVND come from the germline V gene (reference sequence). DNA for the CDR3: TGTGCCAGTAGTTCCATCAGACGGGACAGGGGATTATATAGCAATCAGCCCCAGCATTTT. Amino acid sequence: CASSSIRRDRGLYSNQPQHF.